This T cell receptor beta chain was profiled in a study of technical replicates of blood from several donors. Assay used: immunoSEQ multiplex PCR; TCRdb lists only in-frame clones, some missing. The sample contains some 57,000 clones, under 90% of which appear only once. Sequenced input: PBMCs. The receptor's source is a human donor in good health. Some clones in this sample may be carry-over from other donors' samples.

The DNA for the CDR3 is TGTGCCAGCAGCCTTGCAGAGGGGGGGTATAATTCACCCCTCCACTTT. Translating it yields CASSLAEGGYNSPLHF. The rearrangement links TRBV9 to TRBJ1-6; maybe TRBD1 (6 bases). CDR3 length equals 16 residues. Germline V gene sequence: CDR1 SGDLS, CDR2 YYNGEE. Trimming shortened V by 4 bases and J by 4 bases, and 15 bases separated the two germline ends.